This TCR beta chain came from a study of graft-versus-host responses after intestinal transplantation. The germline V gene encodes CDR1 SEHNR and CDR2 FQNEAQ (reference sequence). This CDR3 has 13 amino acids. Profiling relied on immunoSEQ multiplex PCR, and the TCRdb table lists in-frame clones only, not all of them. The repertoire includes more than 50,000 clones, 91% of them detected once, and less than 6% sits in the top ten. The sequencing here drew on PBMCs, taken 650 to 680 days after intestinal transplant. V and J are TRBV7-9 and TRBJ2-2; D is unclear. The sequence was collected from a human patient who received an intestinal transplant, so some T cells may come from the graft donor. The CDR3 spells CGTVKANTGELFF. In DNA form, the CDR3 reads TGTGGCACTGTAAAGGCGAACACCGGGGAGCTGTTTTTT.